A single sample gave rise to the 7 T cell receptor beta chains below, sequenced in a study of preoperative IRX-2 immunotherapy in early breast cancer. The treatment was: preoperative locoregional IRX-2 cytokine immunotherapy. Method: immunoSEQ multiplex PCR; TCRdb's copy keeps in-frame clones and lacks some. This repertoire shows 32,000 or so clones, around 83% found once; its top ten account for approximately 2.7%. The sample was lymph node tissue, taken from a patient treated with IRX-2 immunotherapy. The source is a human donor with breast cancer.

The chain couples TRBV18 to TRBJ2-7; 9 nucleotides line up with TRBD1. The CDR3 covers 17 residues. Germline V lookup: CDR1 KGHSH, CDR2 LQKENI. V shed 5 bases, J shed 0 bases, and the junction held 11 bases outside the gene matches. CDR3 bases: TGTGCCAGCTCATGGGGTTCGCCGGGACAGGGCTCCTACGAGCAGTACTTC. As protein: CASSWGSPGQGSYEQYF.

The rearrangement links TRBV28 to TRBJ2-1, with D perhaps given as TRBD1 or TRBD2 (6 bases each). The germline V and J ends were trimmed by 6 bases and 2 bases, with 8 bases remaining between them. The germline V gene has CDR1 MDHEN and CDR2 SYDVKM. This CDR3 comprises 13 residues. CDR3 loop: CASREGAYNEQFF. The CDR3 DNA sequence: TGTGCCAGCAGGGAGGGGGCCTACAATGAGCAGTTCTTC.

The CDR3 nucleotides are TGTGCCAGCAGCTTATTGGTGGGAGGAATAAATGAGCAGTTCTTC. Translated, it gives CASSLLVGGINEQFF. This rearrangement joins TRBV11-3 to TRBJ2-1; the D gene is possibly TRBD2 (6 bases). Between the trimmed V and J ends, which lost 2 bases and 7 bases, there was a span of 15 bases. The CDR3 has 15 residues. The germline V gene encodes CDR1 SGHNT and CDR2 YENEEA.

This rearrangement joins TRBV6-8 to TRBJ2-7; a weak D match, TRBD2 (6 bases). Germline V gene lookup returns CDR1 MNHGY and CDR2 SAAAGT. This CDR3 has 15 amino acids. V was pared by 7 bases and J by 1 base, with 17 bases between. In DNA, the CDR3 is TGTGCCAGCACTAAGCGGGTGGACACTTCCTACGAGCAGTACTTC. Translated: CASTKRVDTSYEQYF.

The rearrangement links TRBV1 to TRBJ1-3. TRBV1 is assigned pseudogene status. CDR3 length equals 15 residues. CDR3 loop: CASSRQTLSGNTIYF. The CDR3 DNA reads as TGCGCCAGCAGCCGGCAGACCCTCTCTGGAAACACCATATATTTT.

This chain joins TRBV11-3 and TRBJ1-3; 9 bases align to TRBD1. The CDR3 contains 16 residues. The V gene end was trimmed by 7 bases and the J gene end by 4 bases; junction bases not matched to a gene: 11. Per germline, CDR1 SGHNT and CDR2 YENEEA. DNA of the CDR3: TGTGCCAGCAACGTTCCCGACAGGGGGACCGGAAACACCATATATTTT. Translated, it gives CASNVPDRGTGNTIYF.

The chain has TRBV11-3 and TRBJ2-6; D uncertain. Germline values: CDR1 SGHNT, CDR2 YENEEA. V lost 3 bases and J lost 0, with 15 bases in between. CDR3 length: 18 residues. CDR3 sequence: CASSLKGQIFSGANVLTF. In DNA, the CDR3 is TGTGCCAGCAGCTTGAAGGGCCAGATCTTCTCTGGGGCCAACGTCCTGACTTTC.